This T cell receptor (beta chain) was identified during a study of shared clonotypes between healthy human individuals. Overall study results and limits: Sorted-subset sequencing, rarefaction showed, was incomplete despite large depth.

In its sample, this clone was seen once. Its target is not known. Everyone who donated was a Caucasian adult who lived in Nashville, Tennessee. Method: immunoSEQ multiplex PCR; TCRdb's copy keeps in-frame clones and lacks some. This sample has more than 150,000 clones, with roughly 93% found just once. Germline V lookup: CDR1 SNHLY, CDR2 FYNNEI. The CDR3 contains 13 residues. V lost 4 bases to trimming and J lost 6 bases, with 12 bases between them. This chain connects TRBV2 to TRBJ1-1; D remains ambiguous. The clonotype was recovered from a woman under 40 in good health. Material for sequencing was naive CD4+ T cells sorted from blood. Subset here: CD45RA+ positively selected. CDR3 sequence reads: CASSVGPGPEAFF. The DNA for the CDR3 is TGTGCCAGCAGTGTAGGGCCCGGACCTGAAGCTTTCTTT.